This T cell receptor (beta chain) originates from a study of T cells in localized non-small cell lung cancer. Details on this clone: Antigen: not known.

Findings of the study overall: Investigators sequenced only a single tumor region, leaving heterogeneity possible. Adjacent lung tissue had a median approximately 61 of the top 100 clones found in the tumor. Highest T cell clonality was seen in uninvolved adjacent lung, surpassing that measured in tumor.

Produced via immunoSEQ multiplex PCR; TCRdb's table is partial and in-frame only. The sample comprises about 3,300 clones, around 30% of which are singletons, and approximately 9.5% rests with the top ten. Sequencing was performed on normal lung tissue next to the tumor, taken before any cancer treatment. The clonotype was recovered from a woman aged 35 to 75 with stage I lung adenocarcinoma.

The CDR3 sequence: CASSPNVAPLAGHSGNTIYF. In DNA, the CDR3 is TGTGCCAGCTCACCAAACGTTGCCCCACTAGCGGGCCACTCTGGAAACACCATATATTTT. The chain joins TRBV18 to TRBJ1-3; D uncertain. CDR1 is KGHSH and CDR2 is LQKENI in the germline V gene. Between the trimmed V and J ends, which lost 2 bases and 0 bases, there was a span of 23 bases. The CDR3 contains 20 residues.